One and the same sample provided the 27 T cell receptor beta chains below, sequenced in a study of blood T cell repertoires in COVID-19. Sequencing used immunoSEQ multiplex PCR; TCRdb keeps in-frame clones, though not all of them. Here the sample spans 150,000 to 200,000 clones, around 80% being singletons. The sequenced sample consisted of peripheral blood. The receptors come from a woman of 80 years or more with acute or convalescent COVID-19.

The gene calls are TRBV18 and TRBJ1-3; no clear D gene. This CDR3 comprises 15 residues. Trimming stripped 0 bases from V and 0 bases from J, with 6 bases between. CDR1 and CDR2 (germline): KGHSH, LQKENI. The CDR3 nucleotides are TGTGCCAGCTCACCACCGGGCCACTCTGGAAACACCATATATTTT. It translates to CASSPPGHSGNTIYF.

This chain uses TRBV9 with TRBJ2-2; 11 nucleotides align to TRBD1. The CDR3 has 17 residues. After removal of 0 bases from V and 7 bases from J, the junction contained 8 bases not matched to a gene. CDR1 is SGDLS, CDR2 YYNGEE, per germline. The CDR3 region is CASSVDPGQGVIGELFF. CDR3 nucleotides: TGTGCCAGCAGCGTAGACCCGGGACAGGGGGTTATCGGGGAGCTGTTTTTT.

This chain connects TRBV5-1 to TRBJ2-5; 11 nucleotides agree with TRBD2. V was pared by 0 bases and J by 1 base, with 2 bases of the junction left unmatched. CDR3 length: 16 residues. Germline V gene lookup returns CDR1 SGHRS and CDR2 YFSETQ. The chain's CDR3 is CASSLGGTSGQETQYF. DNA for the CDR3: TGCGCCAGCAGCTTGGGCGGGACTAGCGGCCAAGAGACCCAGTACTTC.

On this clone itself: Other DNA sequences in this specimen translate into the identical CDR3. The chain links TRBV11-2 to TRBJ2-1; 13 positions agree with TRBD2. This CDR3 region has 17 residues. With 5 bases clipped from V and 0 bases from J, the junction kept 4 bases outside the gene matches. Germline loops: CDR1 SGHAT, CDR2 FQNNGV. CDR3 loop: CASSPRLAGGSYNEQFF. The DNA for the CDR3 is TGTGCCAGCAGCCCCCGACTAGCGGGAGGCTCCTACAATGAGCAGTTCTTC.

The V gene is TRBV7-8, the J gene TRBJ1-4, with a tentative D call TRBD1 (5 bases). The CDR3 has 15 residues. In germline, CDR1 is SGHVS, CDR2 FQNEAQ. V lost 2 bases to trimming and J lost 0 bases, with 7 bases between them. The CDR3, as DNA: TGTGCCAGCAGCTTAATCAGGGCAACTAATGAAAAACTGTTTTTT. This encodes CASSLIRATNEKLFF.

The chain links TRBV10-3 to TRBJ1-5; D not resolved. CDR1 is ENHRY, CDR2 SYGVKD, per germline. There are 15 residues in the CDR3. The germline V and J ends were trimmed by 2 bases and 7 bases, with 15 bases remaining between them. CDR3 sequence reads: CAISEPTAGGQPQHF. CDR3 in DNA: TGTGCCATCAGTGAGCCGACCGCAGGAGGCCAGCCCCAGCATTTT.

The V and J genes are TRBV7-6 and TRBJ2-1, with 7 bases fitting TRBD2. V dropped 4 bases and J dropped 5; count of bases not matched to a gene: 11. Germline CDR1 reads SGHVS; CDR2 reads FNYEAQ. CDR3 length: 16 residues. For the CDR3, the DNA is TGTGCCAGCAGCTCAAGCGGGATCTGGGAGAACAATGAGCAGTTCTTC. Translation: CASSSSGIWENNEQFF. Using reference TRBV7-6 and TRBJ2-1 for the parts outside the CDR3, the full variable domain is GAGVSQSPRYKVTKRGQDVALRCDPISGHVSLYWYRQALGQGPEFLTYFNYEAQQDKSGLPNDRFSAERPEGSISTLTIQRTEQRDSAMYRCASSSSGIWENNEQFFGPGTRLTVL.

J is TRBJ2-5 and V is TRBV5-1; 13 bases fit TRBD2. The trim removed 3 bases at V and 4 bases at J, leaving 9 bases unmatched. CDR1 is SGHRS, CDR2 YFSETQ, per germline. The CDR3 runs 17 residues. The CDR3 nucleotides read TGCGCCAGCAGCTCATGGACTAGCGGGAGTTATCCAGAGACCCAGTACTTC. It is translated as CASSSWTSGSYPETQYF.

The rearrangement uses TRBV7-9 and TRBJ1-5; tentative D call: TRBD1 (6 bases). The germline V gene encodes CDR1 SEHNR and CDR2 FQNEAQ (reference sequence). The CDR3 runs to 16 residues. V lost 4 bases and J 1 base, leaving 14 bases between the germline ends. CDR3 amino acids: CASSWGRPGSNQPQHF. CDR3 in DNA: TGTGCCAGCAGCTGGGGGCGTCCGGGGAGCAATCAGCCCCAGCATTTT.

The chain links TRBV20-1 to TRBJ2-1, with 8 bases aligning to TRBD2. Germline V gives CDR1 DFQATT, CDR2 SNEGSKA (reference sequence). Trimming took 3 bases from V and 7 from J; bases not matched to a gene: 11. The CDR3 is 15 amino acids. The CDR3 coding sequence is TGCAGTGCTAGTCGCAAGCGGGGGACCAGAAATGAGCAGTTCTTC. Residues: CSASRKRGTRNEQFF.

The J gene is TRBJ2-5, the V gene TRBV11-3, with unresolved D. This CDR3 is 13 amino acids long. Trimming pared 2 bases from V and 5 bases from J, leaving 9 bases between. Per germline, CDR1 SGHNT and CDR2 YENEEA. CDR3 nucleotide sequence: TGTGCCAGCAGCTTAACCCACAAGGAGACCCAGTACTTC. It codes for CASSLTHKETQYF.

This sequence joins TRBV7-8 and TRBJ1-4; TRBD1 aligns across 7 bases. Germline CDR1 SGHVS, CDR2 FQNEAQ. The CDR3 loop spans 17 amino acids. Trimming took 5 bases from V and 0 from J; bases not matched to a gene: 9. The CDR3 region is CASSRGQLTATNEKLFF. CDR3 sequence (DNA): TGTGCCAGCAGCCGGGGACAGCTAACCGCAACTAATGAAAAACTGTTTTTT.

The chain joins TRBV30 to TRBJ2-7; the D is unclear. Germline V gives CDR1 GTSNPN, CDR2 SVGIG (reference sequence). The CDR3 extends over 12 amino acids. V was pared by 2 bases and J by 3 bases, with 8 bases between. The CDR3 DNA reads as TGTGCCTGGAGTTTGGGCCGCTACGAGCAGTACTTC. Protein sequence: CAWSLGRYEQYF. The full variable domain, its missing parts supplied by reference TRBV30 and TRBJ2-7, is SQTIHQWPATLVQPVGSPLSLECTVEGTSNPNLYWYRQAAGRGLQLLFYSVGIGQISSEVPQNLSASRPQDRQFILSSKKLLLSDSGFYLCAWSLGRYEQYFGPGTRLTVT.

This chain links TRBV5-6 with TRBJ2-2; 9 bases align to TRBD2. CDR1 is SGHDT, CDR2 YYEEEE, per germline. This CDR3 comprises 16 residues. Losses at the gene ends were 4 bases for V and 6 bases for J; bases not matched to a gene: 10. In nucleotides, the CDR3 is TGTGCCAGCAGCCATAGCCAAGCGGGAGGAGCCGGGGAGCTGTTTTTT. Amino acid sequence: CASSHSQAGGAGELFF. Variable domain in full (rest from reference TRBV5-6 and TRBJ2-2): DAGVTQSPTHLIKTRGQQVTLRCSPKSGHDTVSWYQQALGQGPQFIFQYYEEEERQRGNFPDRFSGHQFPNYSSELNVNALLLGDSALYLCASSHSQAGGAGELFFGEGSRLTVL.

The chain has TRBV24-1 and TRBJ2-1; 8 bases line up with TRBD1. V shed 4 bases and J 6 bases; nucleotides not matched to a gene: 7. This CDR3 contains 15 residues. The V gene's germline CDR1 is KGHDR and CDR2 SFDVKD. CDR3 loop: CATSDPGRGLNEQFF. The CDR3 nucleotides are TGTGCCACCAGTGACCCCGGCAGGGGGCTCAATGAGCAGTTCTTC.

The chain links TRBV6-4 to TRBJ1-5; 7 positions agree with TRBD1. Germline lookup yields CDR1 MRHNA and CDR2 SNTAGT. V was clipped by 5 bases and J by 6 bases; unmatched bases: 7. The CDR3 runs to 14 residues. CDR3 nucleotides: TGTGCCAGCAGTCCCCGACAGGGCGGTCAGCCCCAGCATTTT. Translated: CASSPRQGGQPQHF.

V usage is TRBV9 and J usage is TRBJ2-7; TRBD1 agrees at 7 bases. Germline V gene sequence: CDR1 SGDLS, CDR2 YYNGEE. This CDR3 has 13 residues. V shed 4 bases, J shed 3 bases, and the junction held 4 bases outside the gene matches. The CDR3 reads CASSSGTDYEQYF. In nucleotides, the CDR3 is TGTGCCAGCAGCTCCGGGACAGACTACGAGCAGTACTTC.

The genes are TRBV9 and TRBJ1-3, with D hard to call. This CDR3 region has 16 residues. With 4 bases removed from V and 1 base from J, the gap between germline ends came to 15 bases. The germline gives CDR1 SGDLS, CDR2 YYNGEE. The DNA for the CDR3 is TGTGCCAGCAGCTCCAGACTGAGTCTTTCTGGAAACACCATATATTTT. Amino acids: CASSSRLSLSGNTIYF.

CDR3 loop: CASSPGLAGGTYEQYF. The CDR3 DNA sequence: TGCGCCAGCAGCCCGGGACTAGCGGGGGGGACCTACGAGCAGTACTTC. The chain couples TRBV5-1 to TRBJ2-7; 16 nucleotides agree with TRBD2. After removal of 4 bases from V and 2 bases from J, the junction contained 3 bases not matched to a gene. The CDR3 has 16 residues. Germline-derived CDR1 and CDR2 are SGHRS and YFSETQ.

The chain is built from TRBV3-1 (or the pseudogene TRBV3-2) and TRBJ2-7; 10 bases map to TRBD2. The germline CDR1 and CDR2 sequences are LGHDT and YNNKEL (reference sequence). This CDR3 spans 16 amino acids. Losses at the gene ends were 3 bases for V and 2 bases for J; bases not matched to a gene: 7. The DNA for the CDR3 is TGTGCCAGCAGCCAGGCTGGACTAGCGGAAACCTACGAGCAGTACTTC. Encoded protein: CASSQAGLAETYEQYF.

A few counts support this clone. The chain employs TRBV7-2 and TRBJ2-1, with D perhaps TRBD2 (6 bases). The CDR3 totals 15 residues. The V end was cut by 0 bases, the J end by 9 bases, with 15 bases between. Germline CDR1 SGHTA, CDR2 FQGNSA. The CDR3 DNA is TGTGCCAGCAGCTTAGCTGGCACGGGGGTCGGTGAGCAGTTCTTC. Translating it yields CASSLAGTGVGEQFF.

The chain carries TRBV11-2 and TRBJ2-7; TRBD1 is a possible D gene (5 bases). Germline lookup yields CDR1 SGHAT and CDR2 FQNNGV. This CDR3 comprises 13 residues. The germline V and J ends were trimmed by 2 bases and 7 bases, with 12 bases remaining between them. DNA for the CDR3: TGTGCCAGCAGCTTAAGCAGGGTAGGAGAGCAGTACTTC. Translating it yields CASSLSRVGEQYF.

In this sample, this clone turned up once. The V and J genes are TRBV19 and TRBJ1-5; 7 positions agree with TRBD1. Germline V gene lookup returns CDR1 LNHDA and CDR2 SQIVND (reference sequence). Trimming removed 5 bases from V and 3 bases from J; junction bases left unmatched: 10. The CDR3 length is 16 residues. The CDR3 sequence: CASSFYRGNNNQPQHF. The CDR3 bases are TGTGCCAGTAGTTTTTACAGGGGCAACAACAATCAGCCCCAGCATTTT.

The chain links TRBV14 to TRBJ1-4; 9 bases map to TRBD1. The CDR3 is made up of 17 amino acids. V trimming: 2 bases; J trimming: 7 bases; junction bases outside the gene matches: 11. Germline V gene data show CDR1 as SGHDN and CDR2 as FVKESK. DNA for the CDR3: TGTGCCAGCAGCCAACCTGTGGGCGGGACAGGGCCTGAAAAACTGTTTTTT. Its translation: CASSQPVGGTGPEKLFF.

CDR3 loop: CASSRPRGAPYEQYF. The CDR3 region has the DNA TGTGCCAGCAGCCGCCCCCGCGGGGCGCCCTACGAGCAGTACTTC. V gene TRBV6-5 combines with J gene TRBJ2-7, with a tentative D call TRBD2 (6 bases). V shed 6 bases and J shed 2 bases, with 17 bases lying between them. The germline CDR1 and CDR2 sequences are MNHEY and SVGAGI. CDR3 length equals 15 residues.

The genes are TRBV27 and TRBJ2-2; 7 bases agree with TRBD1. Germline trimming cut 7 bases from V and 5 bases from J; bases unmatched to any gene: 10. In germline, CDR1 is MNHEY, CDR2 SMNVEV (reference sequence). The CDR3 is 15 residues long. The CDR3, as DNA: TGTGCCAGCAAGGGACAGAGGGTGTCAACCGGGGAGCTGTTTTTT. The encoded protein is CASKGQRVSTGELFF.

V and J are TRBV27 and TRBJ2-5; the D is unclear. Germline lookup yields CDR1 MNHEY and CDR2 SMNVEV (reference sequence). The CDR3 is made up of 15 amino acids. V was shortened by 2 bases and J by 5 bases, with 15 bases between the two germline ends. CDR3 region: CASSLRRRSQETQYF. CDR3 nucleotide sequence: TGTGCCAGCAGTTTACGGCGACGGAGTCAGGAGACCCAGTACTTC.